Listed here are 25 T cell receptor beta chains from one sample, sequenced in a study of blood T cell repertoires in COVID-19. Measured with immunoSEQ multiplex PCR; TCRdb has only the in-frame clones, and not every one. The table includes 250,000 or so clones, around 85% detected once. Sequenced input: peripheral blood. The receptors shown here come from an elderly man with acute or convalescent COVID-19.

V gene TRBV5-1 combines with J gene TRBJ2-7; 7 bases agree with TRBD2. CDR3 size: 13 residues. V was clipped by 0 bases and J by 4 bases; unmatched bases: 1. Per germline, CDR1 SGHRS and CDR2 YFSETQ. The CDR3 region is CASSLEGGYEQYF. The CDR3 DNA reads as TGCGCCAGCAGCTTGGAGGGAGGGTACGAGCAGTACTTC.

The V and J genes are TRBV2 and TRBJ1-5, with D unclear. The germline V gene has CDR1 SNHLY and CDR2 FYNNEI. This CDR3 is built from 14 residues. The V gene lost 4 bases and the J gene lost 7 bases, with 14 bases spanning the gap. CDR3 DNA sequence: TGTGCCAGCAGTGCCCGGTTCGGGATCCAGCCCCAGCATTTT. Protein: CASSARFGIQPQHF.

V gene TRBV3-1 (or the pseudogene TRBV3-2) combines with J gene TRBJ2-6; perhaps TRBD2 as D (7 bases). There are 23 residues in the CDR3. Trimming pared 4 bases from V and 4 bases from J, leaving 35 bases between. Per germline, CDR1 LGHDT and CDR2 YNNKEL (reference sequence). The CDR3 DNA follows: TGTGCCAGCAGCCCGATAATAGGCGGGGGCGCTTTTTCCCAAAGGGCCGGGGCCAACGTCCTGACTTTC. It encodes CASSPIIGGGAFSQRAGANVLTF.

V and J are TRBV28 and TRBJ2-7; 11 bases are shared with TRBD1. The CDR3 is 15 residues long. Germline V lookup: CDR1 MDHEN, CDR2 SYDVKM. The V and J ends lost 5 bases and 3 bases, in that order; junction bases with no gene match: 6. The CDR3 DNA sequence: TGTGCCAGCAGTGCCGGGGACAGGGGGTACTACGAGCAGTACTTC. Encoded protein: CASSAGDRGYYEQYF.

V usage is TRBV6-1 and J usage is TRBJ2-7, with 7 bases identical to TRBD1. CDR1 is MNHNS, CDR2 SASEGT, per germline. With 3 bases clipped from V and 0 bases from J, the junction kept 5 bases outside the gene matches. The CDR3 has 15 amino acids. CDR3 DNA: TGTGCCAGCAGTGAGGACAGGCGTCACTCCTACGAGCAGTACTTC. Residues: CASSEDRRHSYEQYF.

The chain links TRBV11-3 to TRBJ2-3; 8 nucleotides agree with TRBD2. The CDR3 length is 15 residues. V lost 5 bases and J lost 1; bases outside the gene matches: 5. CDR1 SGHNT and CDR2 YENEEA come from the germline V gene. For the CDR3, the DNA is TGTGCCAGCAGCGTGAGCGGGAGCGGCACAGATACGCAGTATTTT. Translation gives CASSVSGSGTDTQYF.

The chain carries TRBV29-1 and TRBJ2-5; D perhaps matches TRBD2 (6 bases). The CDR3 covers 12 residues. The germline V and J ends were trimmed by 3 bases and 5 bases, with 10 bases remaining between them. Per germline, CDR1 SQVTM and CDR2 ANQGSEA. This chain's CDR3 is CSVDFGGETQYF. CDR3 in DNA: TGCAGCGTTGATTTTGGGGGGGAGACCCAGTACTTC.

The chain carries TRBV5-1 and TRBJ1-1, with a weak D call TRBD1 (6 bases). Trimming cost V 0 bases and J 1 base, with 13 bases left between them. Per the germline V gene, CDR1 is SGHRS and CDR2 is YFSETQ. The CDR3 sequence is 16 residues long. CDR3 coding DNA: TGCGCCAGCAGCTTGGAGGTGTGGGGGCCGAACACTGAAGCTTTCTTT. Its protein is CASSLEVWGPNTEAFF.

The chain employs TRBV19 and TRBJ1-5; D uncertain. V lost 5 bases and J 4 bases, leaving 6 bases between the germline ends. Germline V CDR1 and CDR2: LNHDA, SQIVND (reference sequence). The CDR3 covers 12 residues. The CDR3 DNA follows: TGTGCCAGTAGTTTCAGTAATCAGCCCCAGCATTTT. Translating it yields CASSFSNQPQHF.

The V and J genes are TRBV18 and TRBJ2-1; D gene uncertain. This CDR3 spans 17 amino acids. V dropped 2 bases and J dropped 0 bases, with 14 bases sitting between them. Germline V gene sequence: CDR1 KGHSH, CDR2 LQKENI. Written as DNA, the CDR3 is TGTGCCAGCTCACCAAGAATAGTTCCGAGCTCCTACAATGAGCAGTTCTTC. Its protein is CASSPRIVPSSYNEQFF.

The V call is TRBV11-2, the J call TRBJ2-1; TRBD2 matches at 9 bases. Germline CDR1 and CDR2: SGHAT and FQNNGV. CDR3 length: 19 amino acids. Trimming took 6 bases from V and 1 from J; bases not matched to a gene: 16. CDR3 sequence (DNA): TGTGCCAGCAGTTCCTTTCCCCTTAGCGGGAGAAGATCCTACAATGAGCAGTTCTTC. Amino acids: CASSSFPLSGRRSYNEQFF.

This clone is a singleton in its sample. The rearrangement links TRBV5-1 to TRBJ1-1, with D perhaps TRBD1 (5 bases). CDR3 size: 14 residues. Trimming pared 0 bases from V and 6 bases from J, leaving 12 bases between. CDR1 and CDR2 from the germline V gene are SGHRS and YFSETQ. CDR3 sequence reads: CASSLDRFGAEAFF. CDR3 bases: TGCGCCAGCAGCTTGGACAGGTTCGGCGCTGAAGCTTTCTTT.

The chain is built from TRBV18 and TRBJ1-6, with 12 bases that match TRBD1. The germline gives CDR1 KGHSH, CDR2 LQKENI. J was trimmed by 8 bases and V by 1 base; bases with no gene match: 6. The CDR3 consists of 17 residues. CDR3: CASSPRLGTGGDSPLHF. Here the CDR3 DNA reads TGTGCCAGCTCACCACGATTAGGGACAGGGGGCGATTCACCCCTCCACTTT. Variable domain in full (rest from reference TRBV18 and TRBJ1-6): NAGVMQNPRHLVRRRGQEARLRCSPMKGHSHVYWYRQLPEEGLKFMVYLQKENIIDESGMPKERFSAEFPKEGPSILRIQQVVRGDSAAYFCASSPRLGTGGDSPLHFGNGTRLTVT.

The chain links TRBV24-1 to TRBJ2-1; TRBD1 aligns across 9 bases. There are 15 residues in the CDR3. V dropped 3 bases and J dropped 3; count of bases not matched to a gene: 2. Germline assignment: CDR1 KGHDR and CDR2 SFDVKD. CDR3 bases: TGTGCCACCAGTGATAGGACAGGGGTCTACAATGAGCAGTTCTTC. Translating gives CATSDRTGVYNEQFF.

The chain links TRBV5-1 to TRBJ2-1, with D possibly being TRBD2 (5 bases). The CDR3 is made up of 15 amino acids. Trimming took 3 bases from V and 5 from J, leaving 15 bases between them. Per germline, CDR1 SGHRS and CDR2 YFSETQ. CDR3 protein: CASSSAGLINNEQFF. The DNA of the CDR3 is TGCGCCAGCAGCTCCGCTGGACTCATAAACAATGAGCAGTTCTTC. The whole variable domain, remainder taken from reference TRBV5-1 and TRBJ2-1, is KAGVTQTPRYLIKTRGQQVTLSCSPISGHRSVSWYQQTPGQGLQFLFEYFSETQRNKGNFPGRFSGRQFSNSRSEMNVSTLELGDSALYLCASSSAGLINNEQFFGPGTRLTVL.

The V call is TRBV27, the J call TRBJ2-4, with TRBD1 matching over 8 bases. The ends lost 2 bases at V and 0 bases at J; junction bases unmatched: 9. This CDR3 has 18 amino acids. The V gene's germline CDR1 is MNHEY and CDR2 SMNVEV (reference sequence). The CDR3 DNA follows: TGTGCCAGCAGTTTAATTCCCGGGACAGGACTAGCCAAAAACATTCAGTACTTC. Residues: CASSLIPGTGLAKNIQYF.

The chain uses TRBV6-5 and TRBJ1-5, with TRBD1 identical over 8 bases. Per the germline V gene, CDR1 is MNHEY and CDR2 is SVGAGI. The V segment lost 5 bases and the J segment 4 bases; nucleotides outside the gene matches: 1. The CDR3 is 13 residues long. The CDR3 DNA reads TGTGCCAGCAGTCGGGACAGGAATCAGCCCCAGCATTTT. It is translated as CASSRDRNQPQHF.

The J gene is TRBJ2-5, the V gene TRBV9, with 9 bases matching TRBD2. This CDR3 contains 17 residues. The junction had 13 bases not matched to a gene; V was cut back by 4 bases and J by 3 bases. CDR1 and CDR2 from the germline V gene are SGDLS and YYNGEE. The CDR3 protein is CASSTPGTSYGKETQYF. The CDR3 coding sequence is TGTGCCAGCAGCACCCCCGGGACTAGCTATGGGAAAGAGACCCAGTACTTC.

This chain connects TRBV7-3 to TRBJ2-3; 12 bases fit TRBD1. CDR3 length equals 15 residues. From germline, CDR1 is SGHTA and CDR2 FQGTGA. Trimming took 5 bases from V and 8 from J; bases not matched to a gene: 8. CDR3: CASSPGTGGLLTQYF. The CDR3 DNA reads TGTGCCAGCAGCCCCGGGACAGGGGGCCTACTTACGCAGTATTTT. The full variable domain, rest sourced from reference TRBV7-3 and TRBJ2-3, is GAGVSQTPSNKVTEKGKYVELRCDPISGHTALYWYRQSLGQGPEFLIYFQGTGAADDSGLPNDRFFAVRPEGSVSTLKIQRTERGDSAVYLCASSPGTGGLLTQYFGPGTRLTVL.

This clone was detected only once. This chain uses TRBV3-1 (or the pseudogene TRBV3-2) with TRBJ1-5; D ambiguous. This CDR3 spans 13 amino acids. Trimming removed 2 bases from V and 4 bases from J, with 6 bases in between. CDR1 and CDR2 (germline): LGHDT, YNNKEL (reference sequence). CDR3 in amino acids: CASSQSVNQPQHF. DNA of the CDR3: TGTGCCAGCAGCCAATCAGTTAATCAGCCCCAGCATTTT.

The J gene is TRBJ1-1, the V gene TRBV2; 8 nucleotides line up with TRBD1. The trim removed 5 bases at V and 1 base at J, leaving 3 bases unmatched. CDR1 is SNHLY, CDR2 FYNNEI, per germline. The CDR3 consists of 14 residues. The CDR3 is CASSTGGENTEAFF. The CDR3 region has the DNA TGTGCCAGCAGTACAGGGGGTGAGAACACTGAAGCTTTCTTT.

This chain joins TRBV2 and TRBJ2-1; 9 bases are shared with TRBD1. The CDR3 consists of 15 residues. From germline, CDR1 is SNHLY and CDR2 FYNNEI. The V gene end was trimmed by 6 bases and the J gene end by 5 bases; junction bases not matched to a gene: 8. CDR3 DNA sequence: TGTGCCAGCAGGATTGACAGGGGGGAGCACAATGAGCAGTTCTTC. Translating it yields CASRIDRGEHNEQFF.

The gene calls are TRBV9 and TRBJ1-6, with 8 positions matching TRBD1. V lost 0 bases and J lost 10; bases outside the gene matches: 3. The CDR3 covers 14 residues. Per the germline V gene, CDR1 is SGDLS and CDR2 is YYNGEE. The CDR3 sequence: CASSVAYRGSPLHF. CDR3 bases: TGTGCCAGCAGCGTAGCCTACAGGGGGTCACCCCTCCACTTT.

The chain has TRBV9 and TRBJ1-6; TRBD1 matches 7 bases. CDR1 and CDR2 from the germline V gene are SGDLS and YYNGEE. The junction had 9 bases not matched to a gene; V was cut back by 3 bases and J by 9 bases. The CDR3 totals 15 residues. CDR3 sequence reads: CASSALDRNTSPLHF. In DNA form, the CDR3 reads TGTGCCAGCAGCGCTTTGGACAGGAACACTTCACCCCTCCACTTT.

The rearrangement joins TRBV6-6 to TRBJ1-6, with D unresolved. Germline-derived CDR1 and CDR2 are MNHNY and SVGAGI (reference sequence). This CDR3 contains 15 residues. The V end was cut by 8 bases, the J end by 0 bases, with 11 bases between. The CDR3 spells CASVKQSSYNSPLHF. CDR3 coding DNA: TGTGCCAGCGTTAAACAGAGCTCCTATAATTCACCCCTCCACTTT.